Described below is a single T cell receptor (beta chain) sequence and its context. Using immunoSEQ multiplex PCR, the repertoire was profiled, and TCRdb retains in-frame clones only, with some absent. The table has about 59,000 clones, roughly 89% seen once. This specimen comes from a study of T cells in localized non-small cell lung cancer. The CDR3 is 15 residues long. The trim removed 5 bases at V and 5 bases at J, leaving 9 bases unmatched. CDR1 is SGHAT and CDR2 is FQNNGV in the germline V gene. The source material was peripheral blood, sampled before any cancer treatment. The receptor was isolated from a man aged 40 to 75 with stage I squamous cell lung carcinoma. The chain uses TRBV11-2 and TRBJ2-7; 10 bases line up with TRBD2. The DNA of the CDR3 is TGTGCCAGCAGCACCCCTAGCGGGAGTGTGCACGAGCAGTACTTC. Translating gives CASSTPSGSVHEQYF.